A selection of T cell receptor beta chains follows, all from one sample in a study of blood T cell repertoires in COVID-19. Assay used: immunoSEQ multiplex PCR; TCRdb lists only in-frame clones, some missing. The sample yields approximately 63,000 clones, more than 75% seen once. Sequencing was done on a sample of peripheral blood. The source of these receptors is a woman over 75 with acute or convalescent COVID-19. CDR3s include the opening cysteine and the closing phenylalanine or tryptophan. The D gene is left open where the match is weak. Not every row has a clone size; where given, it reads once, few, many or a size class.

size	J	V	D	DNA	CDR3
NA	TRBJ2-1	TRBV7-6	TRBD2	TGTGCCAGCAGCCCTCGGGGGTCGGCTAGCGGGCAGGGTGAGCAGTTCTTC	CASSPRGSASGQGEQFF
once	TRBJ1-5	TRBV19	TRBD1	TGTGCCAGTTGGGCCACAGGGGGCGATCAGCCCCAGCATTTT	CASWATGGDQPQHF
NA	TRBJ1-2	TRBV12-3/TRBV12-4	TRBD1	TGTGCCAGCAGTTCCCTACAGGGGAGCTACACCTTC	CASSSLQGSYTF
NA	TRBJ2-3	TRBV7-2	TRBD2	TGTGCCAGCAGCTCCGGGACTAGCCGCGGGGATACGCAGTATTTT	CASSSGTSRGDTQYF
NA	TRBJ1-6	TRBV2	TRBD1	TGTGCCAGCAGGAGGGACAGGGGGACATTTTCACCCCTCCACTTT	CASRRDRGTFSPLHF
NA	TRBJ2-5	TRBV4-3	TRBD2	TGCGCCAGCAGCCAAGATTTGGCGACTAGCGGGACCCAAGAGACCCAGTACTTC	CASSQDLATSGTQETQYF
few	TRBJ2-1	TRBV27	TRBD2	TGTGCCAGCAGTTTGGGTAGCCGGGGGGGTGAGCAGTTCTTC	CASSLGSRGGEQFF
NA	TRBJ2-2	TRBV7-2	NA	TGTGCCAGCAGTCCCGGTGGCCCTCGCGGGCTGTTTTTT	CASSPGGPRGLFF
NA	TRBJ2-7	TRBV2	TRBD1	TGTGCCAGCAGAGCTACGGGACAGAGCTACGAGCAGTACTTC	CASRATGQSYEQYF
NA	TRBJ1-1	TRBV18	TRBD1	TGTGCCAGCTCACCTGGGACAGTTAACACTGAAGCTTTCTTT	CASSPGTVNTEAFF
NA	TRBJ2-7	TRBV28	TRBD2	TGTGCTGTATACGGGGGGGCCATCGAGCAGTACTTC	CAVYGGAIEQYF
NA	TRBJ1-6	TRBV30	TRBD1	TGTGCCTGGAGTGTAGGGACAGGGGTCGTCAATTCACCCCTCCACTTT	CAWSVGTGVVNSPLHF
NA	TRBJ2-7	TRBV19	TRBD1	TGTGCCAGTAGTATAGGAACGACAGGGGGGAGCAACGAGCAGTACTTC	CASSIGTTGGSNEQYF
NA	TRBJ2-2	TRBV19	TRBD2	TGTGCCAGTAGTACCCTAGCGGGAGAAGGTCCCGGGGAGCTGTTTTTT	CASSTLAGEGPGELFF
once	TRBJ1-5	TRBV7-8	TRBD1	TGTGCCAGCAGCTTGTCTCGCCGGGGACAGGAGTACGATAGCAATCAGCCCCAGCATTTT	CASSLSRRGQEYDSNQPQHF
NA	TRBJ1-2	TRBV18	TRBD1	TGTGCCAGCTCACCAGGACAGGGACTCGGCTACACCTTC	CASSPGQGLGYTF
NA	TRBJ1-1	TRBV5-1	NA	TGCGCCAGCAGCAACCGGGACTGGCGCGGGGCAGACACTGAAGCTTTCTTT	CASSNRDWRGADTEAFF
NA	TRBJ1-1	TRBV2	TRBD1	TGTGCCAGCAATAGACAGGGGATAATGGTTGGGAACACTGAAGCTTTCTTT	CASNRQGIMVGNTEAFF
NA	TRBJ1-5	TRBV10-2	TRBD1	TGCGCCAGCAGCAGACAGGGTGGCAATCAGCCCCAGCATTTT	CASSRQGGNQPQHF
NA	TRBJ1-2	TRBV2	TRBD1	TGTGCCAGCAGTGACGTGTCGGGACAGGGGAGAGGCTACACCTTC	CASSDVSGQGRGYTF
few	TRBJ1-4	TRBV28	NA	TGTGCCAGCAGTCCACAGGGATCTAATGAAAAACTGTTTTTT	CASSPQGSNEKLFF
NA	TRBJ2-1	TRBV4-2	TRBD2	TGTGCCAGCAGCCATCCTCCGGGACTAGCGGGAGGGGATGGGAATGAGCAGTTCTTC	CASSHPPGLAGGDGNEQFF
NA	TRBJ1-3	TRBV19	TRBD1	TGTGCCAGTAGTGCAGGGACAGGGAATCTCTTCATTTCTGGAAACACCATATATTTT	CASSAGTGNLFISGNTIYF
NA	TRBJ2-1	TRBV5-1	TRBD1	TGCGCCAGCACCAGGGACAGTTACAATGAGCAGTTCTTC	CASTRDSYNEQFF
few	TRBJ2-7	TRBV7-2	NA	TGTGCCAGCAGCTTAGGATCGGCTAGCATCGAGCAGTACTTC	CASSLGSASIEQYF
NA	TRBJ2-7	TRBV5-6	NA	TGTGCCAGCACCAAGGGGTCCTACGAGCAGTACTTC	CASTKGSYEQYF
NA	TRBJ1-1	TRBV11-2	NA	TGTGCCAGCAGCTTAGGGCCAAACACTGAAGCTTTCTTT	CASSLGPNTEAFF
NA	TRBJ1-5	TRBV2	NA	TGTGCCAGCAGTGACGAGCAGGGCGGGGGCAATCAGCCCCAGCATTTT	CASSDEQGGGNQPQHF
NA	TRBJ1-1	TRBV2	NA	TGTGCCAGCGGTAGGCGGGCAGATGGAACTGAAGCTTTCTTT	CASGRRADGTEAFF
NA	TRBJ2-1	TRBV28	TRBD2	TGTGCCAGCAGTTTCGGTTCGGCTAGCGGGAGAAATGAGCAGTTCTTC	CASSFGSASGRNEQFF
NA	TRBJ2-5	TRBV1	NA	TGCACCAGCAGCCAAGATCCGACAGGAAAAGAGACCCAGTACTTC	CTSSQDPTGKETQYF
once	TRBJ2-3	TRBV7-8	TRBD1	TGTGCCAGCAGCTTGAACAGGGGGCATGATACGCAGTATTTT	CASSLNRGHDTQYF
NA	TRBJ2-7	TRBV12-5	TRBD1	TGTGCTAGTGGTCACGGGGACAGGGTGGGCGAGCAGTACTTC	CASGHGDRVGEQYF
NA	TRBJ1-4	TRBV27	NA	TGTGCCAGCAGCAGGCTACAGGGTGGAGTCGAAAAACTGTTTTTT	CASSRLQGGVEKLFF
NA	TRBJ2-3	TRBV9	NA	TGTGCCAGCAGCCCTCGGGATCGCACAGATACGCAGTATTTT	CASSPRDRTDTQYF
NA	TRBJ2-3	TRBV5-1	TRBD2	TGCGCCAGCAGCTTGACATCTAGCGGTGGCACAGATACGCAGTATTTT	CASSLTSSGGTDTQYF
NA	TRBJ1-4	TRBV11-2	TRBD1	TGTGCCAGCAGCTTGCCGGGACAGGTTAATGAAAAACTGTTTTTT	CASSLPGQVNEKLFF
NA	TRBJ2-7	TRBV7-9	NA	TGTGCCAGCAGCCGAAATACAGGCCCCGGGTACTTC	CASSRNTGPGYF
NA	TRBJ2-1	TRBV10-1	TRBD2	TGCGCCAGACGTAGCGGGAGATACAATGAGCAGTTCTTC	CARRSGRYNEQFF
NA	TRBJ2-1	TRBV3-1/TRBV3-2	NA	TGTGCCAGCAGCCCCCGCGTCAATGAGCAGTTCTTC	CASSPRVNEQFF
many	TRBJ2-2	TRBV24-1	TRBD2	TGTGCCACCAGTCACCTAGGGCTAGCGGGAGGTACCGGGGAGCTGTTTTTT	CATSHLGLAGGTGELFF
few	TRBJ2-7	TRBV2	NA	TGTGCCAGCGGAGGGAGACAGGGTATGTACGAGCAGTACTTC	CASGGRQGMYEQYF
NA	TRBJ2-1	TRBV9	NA	TGTGCCACCCAACCGCTTAGCTCCTACAATGAGCAGTTCTTC	CATQPLSSYNEQFF
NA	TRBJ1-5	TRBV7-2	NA	TGTGCCAGCACCACGGGGGGGCAGCCCCAGCATTTT	CASTTGGQPQHF
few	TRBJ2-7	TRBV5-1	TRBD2	TGCGCCAGCAGCCCACGGCGGGAGGCAGACTACGAGCAGTACTTC	CASSPRREADYEQYF
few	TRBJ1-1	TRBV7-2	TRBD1	TGTGCCAGCAGCCCCCGGGACAGGGTATCGGCTTTCTTT	CASSPRDRVSAFF
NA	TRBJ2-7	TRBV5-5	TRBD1	TGTGCCAGCAGCTCCCGGGACAGCTCCTACGAGCAGTACTTC	CASSSRDSSYEQYF
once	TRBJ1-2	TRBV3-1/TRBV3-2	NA	TGTGCCAGCAGCCACGGTAACTATGGCTACACCTTC	CASSHGNYGYTF
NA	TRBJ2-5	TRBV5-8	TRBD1	TGTGCCAGCAGGACGACAGGGGCGCAAGAGACCCAGTACTTC	CASRTTGAQETQYF
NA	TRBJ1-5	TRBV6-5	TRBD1	TGTGCCAGCAAGAATACAGGGGGTGGGAATCAGCCCCAGCATTTT	CASKNTGGGNQPQHF